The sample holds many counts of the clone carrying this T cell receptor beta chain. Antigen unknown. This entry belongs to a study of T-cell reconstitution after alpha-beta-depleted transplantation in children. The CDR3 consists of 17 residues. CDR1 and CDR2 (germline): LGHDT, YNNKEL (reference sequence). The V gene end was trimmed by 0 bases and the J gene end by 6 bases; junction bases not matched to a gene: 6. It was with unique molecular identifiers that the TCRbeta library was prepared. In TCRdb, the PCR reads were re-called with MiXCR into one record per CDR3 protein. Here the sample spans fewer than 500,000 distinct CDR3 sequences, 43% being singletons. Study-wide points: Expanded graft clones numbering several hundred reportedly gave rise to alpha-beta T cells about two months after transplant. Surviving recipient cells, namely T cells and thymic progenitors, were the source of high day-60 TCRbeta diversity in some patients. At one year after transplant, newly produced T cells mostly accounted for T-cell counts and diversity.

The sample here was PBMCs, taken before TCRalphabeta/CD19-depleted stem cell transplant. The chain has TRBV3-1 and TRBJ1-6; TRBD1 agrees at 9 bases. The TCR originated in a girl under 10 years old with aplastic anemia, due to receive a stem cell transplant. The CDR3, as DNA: TGTGCCAGCAGCCAAGAGGGACAGGGTCGGGGTAATTCACCCCTCCACTTT. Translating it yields CASSQEGQGRGNSPLHF.